The entry below describes one T cell receptor beta chain. No cognate antigen has been identified for it. No base quality values were provided; no much bigger clone lies one nucleotide off. This sample was included in a study of cytomegalovirus exposure and HLA in healthy donors (dated by TCRdb to the late 2010s). In the study overall: An earlier analysis of approximately 590 of the donors reported approximately 300 Gb of sequence data and some 100 million unique TCR beta sequences from 190 million or so T cells. An early release covering roughly 600 HLA-typed donors comprised about 310 gigabases of sequencing data and around 86 million unique TCR sequences. Among the approximately 400 genotyped donors, approximately 77% belonged to the genetic ancestry cluster associated with self-reported Caucasian donors. The study aimed to test whether cataloging public T cell receptors could reveal signatures of past pathogen exposure. The T cell repertoires of about 700 subjects were profiled by immunosequencing and related to cytomegalovirus serostatus. A separate validation cohort of approximately 130 different subjects was used in addition to the roughly 620-subject first cohort. High-throughput TCR immunosequencing, statistical association of individual TCRs with disease status, and machine learning were combined to predict cytomegalovirus infection status. A later analysis re-analyzed previously published TCR beta repertoires from 550 to 700 donors and added high-resolution HLA genotyping to study TCR occurrence patterns. The later analysis used no new phenotypic data to find candidate immune exposures, relying instead on TCR beta sequences and their occurrence across donors. To decide whether each TCR beta V gene segment behaved as functional or pseudogenic, an earlier analysis of some 580 of the donors relied on high-throughput TCR beta sequencing. Donor age, sex, ethnicity and CMV serostatus were collected together with the repertoire data. In a later genetic analysis, genome-wide SNP genotypes for about three fifths of the roughly 670 donors were used, and that subset was treated as a discovery cohort. All discovery cohort repertoires had been generated on a single sequencing platform. Class I and class II HLA loci were covered by the typing at four-digit resolution. Typing coverage differed by locus: A, B, C, DRB1 and DQB1 were typed in about 620-630 donors, DQA1 in about 500, DPA1 in nearly 610, and DPB1 in 400 to 490. Roughly five DR-DQ haplotypes were treated as single units for association and clustering because of strong linkage in the cohort. On average, about 200,000 unique TCR beta nucleotide sequences were sequenced per donor among some 430 genotyped donors of the cohort, with approximately 18% of those sequences being non-productive.

Study-level results and caveats: In vitro tests confirmed that three of the cytomegalovirus-associated TCR beta chains recognize cytomegalovirus antigens. While some public TCRs were present in many individuals, most TCR sequences turned up only very rarely across donors. Strong co-occurrence of HLA alleles, especially DR and DQ, made assigning TCR associations to individual alleles difficult. In both the original and validation cohorts, the classifier was reported to diagnose cytomegalovirus status with high specificity and sensitivity. A total of 164 TCR beta chains were listed by the study as associated with cytomegalovirus. A later analysis found that most CMV-associated TCR beta chains appeared HLA-restricted, with HLA associations seemingly driven largely by CMV exposure. The 87-base-pair reads could not distinguish some IMGT-functional V segments, including TRBV6-2 and TRBV6-3, so those segments were excluded. Because HLA typing was unavailable for some donors at each locus, only the typed subset was used in association tests. CMV serostatus was the only immune exposure information available for the cohort. Only TCR beta chains were sequenced in this cohort, and the absence of alpha or paired-chain data limited detectable features. Because counts were too low, seventeen rarely observed V segments, including chromosome 9 orphons, were excluded from the earlier analysis of about 500 of the donors. In a later analysis, the rate of TCR association differed among HLA loci, with DRB1 alleles having the most associated TCRs and HLA-C alleles having the fewest. According to a later genetic analysis, donors in an Asian-associated ancestry cluster had fewer N-insertions in productive TCRs than the approximately 700-donor mean. Linkage disequilibrium might explain the correlated functional status among segregating V segments, but an unknown experimental factor could not be ruled out. A later analysis reported that several top co-occurrence clusters appeared linked to parvovirus B19, influenza, CMV and Epstein-Barr virus. In a later genetic analysis, a missense DCLRE1C variant was associated with V-gene and J-gene trimming of TCR beta chains, and the association was replicated in an independent cohort. Presence/absence analyses assumed roughly uniform sequencing depth across donors, an assumption that may not hold. In an earlier analysis of 587 of the donors, most TCR beta V segments appeared in productive rearrangements about 87% or about 30% of the time, broadly matching IMGT annotations. A cluster of highly shared sequence variants was judged likely to represent a technical artifact of the sequencing pipeline. A further reported finding was that TCR beta sequences accurately predicted the HLA-A and HLA-B alleles for most subjects in the first cohort. In a later analysis, HLA-associated TCR beta chains were found to be more clonally expanded and to have lower generation probabilities than equally common non-associated chains. The authors suggested that the approach could potentially be generalized to other disease states and immunological phenotypes. At a false discovery rate of 0.05, a later analysis linked around 17,000 TCR beta sequences to specific HLA alleles.

The library relied on the immunoSEQ multiplex PCR assay. For the multiplex PCR, a mixture combining 60 forward primers for TCR Vbeta segments and 13 reverse primers for TCR Jbeta segments was used. Amplification of the CDR3 region of rearranged TCR beta genes was performed with a multiplex PCR assay on genomic DNA. Amplified TCR beta libraries were sequenced as 87-base-pair reads on the Illumina HiSeq System. As for the original processing: A later analysis counted about 80 million unique TCR beta chains across the 690 or so repertoires, and approximately 11 million of these chains were shared by at least two donors. To remove PCR and sequencing errors, raw reads were error-corrected and collapsed into unique sequences using a nearest-neighbor algorithm that merged closely related sequences. CDR3 sequences were aligned to IMGT reference sequences to assign V, D and J gene segments. Each retained sequence needed at least a six-nucleotide match to both a V gene segment and a J gene segment. Rearrangements were called productive when the CDR3 lacked stop codons and stayed in frame with V and J; all others were non-productive. Following IMGT convention, CDR3 was defined as the stretch from the second conserved V-encoded cysteine up to the conserved J-encoded phenylalanine. The earlier analysis of about 570 of the donors excluded any sequence lacking an unambiguous match to a single V gene segment. An earlier analysis of just under 600 of the donors called V segments functional above 56.7% productive rearrangements and segregating when the between-donor standard deviation exceeded 5%. To diagnose cytomegalovirus status from the catalog of TCR beta chain sequences, a statistical classification framework was built. In a later analysis, V and J genes were assigned by comparing TCR nucleotide sequences against IMGT/GENE-DB human TR gene sequences. In a later analysis, CDR3 sequences and most-parsimonious VDJ recombination scenarios were assigned using the TCRdist pipeline. A later analysis defined each TCR beta chain by its CDR3 amino acid sequence plus V-gene family, and excluded reads lacking a unique V-gene family. As a way to deal with suspected cross-contamination and a sequencing artifact, a later analysis dropped 450 to 700 nucleotide sequences that were highly shared and had low generation probability. For each public chain, a later analysis derived a clonal expansion index from normalized ranks of inferred template counts within each repertoire. In a later analysis, generation probabilities were computed using a VDJ recombination model fitted to out-of-frame rearrangements, and the results were checked against IGoR. Hypergeometric tests were used in a later analysis to score TCR-TCR, TCR-HLA and TCR-CMV co-occurrence, with a repertoire-size bias correction applied to the TCR pairs. False discovery rates were estimated in a later analysis by permuting HLA or CMV assignments 20 times. A later analysis grouped co-occurring TCRs with DBSCAN, adding TCRdist sequence similarity when clustering within HLA-allele-positive subsets. Repertoires with fewer than 30,000 or more than 120,000 public chains were left out of co-occurrence clustering, as were about five repertoires with anomalous nucleotide sharing. What TCRdb holds here is the immuneACCESS table cut down to in-frame rearrangements. Part of the clones is not present; checked against another copy, under half of the missing clones reflect an unresolved V gene, and the others are unexplained. That table furnishes V, J and clone size, whereas the DNA furnished D and trimming. The sample yields 100,000 to 150,000 clones; under 90% were counted once. The ten largest clones add up to about 0.76% of the sample.

CDR1 and CDR2 were assigned from the germline V gene (reference sequence) as SEHNR and FQNEAQ. The CDR3 runs 16 amino acids, cysteine and phenylalanine included. The CDR3 DNA has 48 bases and is translated from base 1. The V end gives up 1 base and the J end 6 bases, leaving 11 bases in the junction not matched to a gene. The cohort comprised fewer than 750 healthy bone marrow donors. At the time of sampling, every cohort member was nominally healthy, though immune exposures that went unrecorded were likely present. The donor tested CMV seronegative, placing the donor among the approximately 360 seronegative members of the cohort. A peripheral blood sample was collected from each donor, and TCR beta sequencing was performed on peripheral blood mononuclear cells. The Qiagen DNeasy Blood Extraction Kit was used to extract genomic DNA from the blood cell samples.

Recombination connected TRBV7-9 to TRBJ1-1, with 7 bases in between that match TRBD1. Input material: PBMCs. The origin of this receptor is a man aged 18 to 30 in good health and CMV-seronegative. Read as DNA, the sequence is TGTGCCAGCAGCTTAGGGGTGGAGGGGGCGTCCTCTGAAGCTTTCTTT. It specifies CASSLGVEGASSEAFF. Where the CDR3 stops, the reference TRBV7-9 and TRBJ1-1 genes take over; the full variable domain is DTGVSQNPRHKITKRGQNVTFRCDPISEHNRLYWYRQTLGQGPEFLTYFQNEAQLEKSRLLSDRFSAERPKGSFSTLEIQRTEQGDSAMYLCASSLGVEGASSEAFFGQGTRLTVV.